This passage covers 5 T cell receptor beta chains from one sample sequenced in a study of blood T cell repertoires in COVID-19 (dated by TCRdb to the early 2020s). Libraries were built with the immunoSEQ multiplex PCR assay. TCRdb's version of the immuneACCESS table is confined to in-frame rearrangements and falls short of the full clone set. An unresolved V gene accounts for under half of the shortfall where checked; the remainder is of unknown origin. The table for this sample lists roughly 100,000 clones; about 86% of them were counted only once. The top ten clones comprise less than 4% of the sample. The sample was peripheral blood. Receptors were obtained from a human donor in a cohort sampled during active COVID-19.

The chain is built from TRBV1 and TRBJ2-7; the table gives TRBD2 as D, unverified against the DNA. TRBV1 is an annotated pseudogene. This CDR3 region has 15 residues. CDR3 amino acids: CTSSQGLASSYEQYF. The CDR3 nucleotides are TGCACCAGCAGCCAAGGACTAGCGAGCTCCTACGAGCAGTACTTC.

The V call is TRBV2, the J call TRBJ2-1, with 13 bases aligning to TRBD2. Germline trimming cut 8 bases from V and 4 bases from J; bases unmatched to any gene: 11. This CDR3 is 17 amino acids long. CDR1 and CDR2 (germline): SNHLY, FYNNEI. CDR3 DNA sequence: TGTGCCAGCGCCGGGACTAGCGGGGTCATAGATTACAATGAGCAGTTCTTC. It yields the protein CASAGTSGVIDYNEQFF.

V is TRBV19 and J is TRBJ1-1; 7 bases are a match to TRBD1. Germline CDR1 is LNHDA and CDR2 is SQIVND (reference sequence). Trimming removed 3 bases from V and 0 bases from J; junction bases left unmatched: 4. This CDR3 comprises 15 residues. The CDR3 DNA is TGTGCCAGTAGTATCACAGGGGCACTGAACACTGAAGCTTTCTTT. Its translation: CASSITGALNTEAFF. Full variable domain (rest looked up from reference TRBV19 and TRBJ1-1): DGGITQSPKYLFRKEGQNVTLSCEQNLNHDAMYWYRQDPGQGLRLIYYSQIVNDFQKGDIAEGYSVSREKKESFPLTVTSAQKNPTAFYLCASSITGALNTEAFFGQGTRLTVV.

The chain employs TRBV7-2 and TRBJ2-1; weak D call: TRBD1 (6 bases). CDR3 length equals 15 residues. CDR1 is SGHTA, CDR2 FQGNSA, per germline. V was pared by 5 bases and J by 5 bases, with 16 bases between. CDR3 in DNA: TGTGCCAGCAGCGCGACGGGGACACCAAACAATGAGCAGTTCTTC. Protein: CASSATGTPNNEQFF.

The CDR3, as DNA: TGTGCCAGCAGCTTGGCGGGGGGGACAGGGGGTGGCTATGGCTACACCTTC. As protein: CASSLAGGTGGGYGYTF. The rearrangement links TRBV5-4 to TRBJ1-2, with 11 bases that match TRBD1. The CDR3 spans 17 residues. Germline loops: CDR1 SGHNT, CDR2 YYREEE (reference sequence). J gave up 4 bases and V 0 bases, and 8 bases lay outside the gene matches.